This entry is about one T cell receptor (beta chain). The data derive from a study of T cell responses to AZD1222 COVID-19 vaccine. Produced via immunoSEQ multiplex PCR; TCRdb's table is partial and in-frame only. Among approximately 82,000 clones listed, approximately 90% were seen once. V lost 8 bases and J 0 bases, leaving 5 bases between the germline ends. Germline V gene sequence: CDR1 MNHEY, CDR2 SVGAGI. This CDR3 contains 12 residues. This chain joins TRBV6-5 and TRBJ1-3; no clear D. Material: peripheral blood, obtained on day 0 of AZD1222 vaccination. The TCR comes from an adult in good health. The CDR3 sequence: CASVGSGNTIYF. The CDR3, as DNA: TGTGCCAGCGTAGGCTCTGGAAACACCATATATTTT.